The 17 T cell receptor beta chains presented below share a single source sample, sequenced in a study of OX40 agonist ivuxolimab in advanced cancers. Assay: immunoSEQ multiplex PCR; the TCRdb copy retains only in-frame clones and omits some. The table has about 86,000 clones, around 90% seen once. The specimen was CD4+ or CD8+ T cells sorted from blood, collected in a trial of the OX40 agonist ivuxolimab. The source is an adult with an advanced solid tumor such as melanoma, head and neck, liver or kidney cancer.

V is TRBV19 and J is TRBJ2-5; 8 positions agree with TRBD1. The CDR3 runs 16 residues. V shed 4 bases, J shed 2 bases, and the junction held 9 bases outside the gene matches. Germline V gene lookup returns CDR1 LNHDA and CDR2 SQIVND (reference sequence). CDR3: CASSRWGRGLQETQYF. DNA of the CDR3: TGTGCCAGTAGTAGGTGGGGCAGGGGGCTTCAAGAGACCCAGTACTTC. Using reference TRBV19 and TRBJ2-5 for the parts outside the CDR3, the full variable domain is DGGITQSPKYLFRKEGQNVTLSCEQNLNHDAMYWYRQDPGQGLRLIYYSQIVNDFQKGDIAEGYSVSREKKESFPLTVTSAQKNPTAFYLCASSRWGRGLQETQYFGPGTRLLVL.

The V gene is TRBV7-9, the J gene TRBJ2-7; TRBD2 matches 9 bases. The germline gives CDR1 SEHNR, CDR2 FQNEAQ (reference sequence). The length of the CDR3 is 18 residues. Germline trimming cut 4 bases from V and 0 bases from J; bases unmatched to any gene: 13. CDR3 sequence (DNA): TGTGCCAGCAGCTCTTATACCTCTGCGGGAGGGTCCTCCTACGAGCAGTACTTC. Protein sequence: CASSSYTSAGGSSYEQYF.

The J gene is TRBJ1-4, the V gene TRBV19, with 10 bases that match TRBD1. This CDR3 spans 14 amino acids. Germline CDR1 is LNHDA and CDR2 is SQIVND (reference sequence). Germline trimming cut 7 bases from V and 8 bases from J; bases unmatched to any gene: 7. The CDR3 region is CASKTGGGREKLFF. In nucleotides, the CDR3 is TGTGCCAGTAAGACAGGGGGCGGGCGCGAAAAACTGTTTTTT.

The CDR3 reads CASSLGLGDFRGYTF. The CDR3 DNA is TGTGCCAGCAGTTTAGGGTTGGGGGATTTTAGGGGCTACACCTTC. This chain links TRBV27 with TRBJ1-2, with D tentatively TRBD1 (5 bases). The V gene's germline CDR1 is MNHEY and CDR2 SMNVEV (reference sequence). The CDR3 has 15 residues. Trimming removed 2 bases at V and 8 bases at J, with 18 bases between.

The V and J genes are TRBV4-1 and TRBJ1-1, with D unclear. The length of the CDR3 is 13 residues. Germline loops: CDR1 MGHRA, CDR2 YSYEKL. The V end lost 1 base, the J end lost 5 bases, and 8 bases lay between the germline ends. The CDR3 sequence is CASSQGLGTEAFF. In nucleotides, the CDR3 is TGCGCCAGCAGCCAAGGACTGGGAACTGAAGCTTTCTTT.

The rearrangement uses TRBV28 and TRBJ2-7; D assignment may be TRBD1 or TRBD2 (5 bases each). This CDR3 region has 12 residues. From germline, CDR1 is MDHEN and CDR2 SYDVKM. Trimming stripped 10 bases from V and 7 bases from J, with 17 bases between. CDR3 nucleotides: TGTGCCACCCACTCCGGGGCTGCGGAGCAGTACTTC. Protein sequence: CATHSGAAEQYF.

The chain joins TRBV28 to TRBJ1-4; D gene unclear. This CDR3 region has 14 residues. V was pared by 8 bases and J by 6 bases, with 16 bases between. Germline V gene data show CDR1 as MDHEN and CDR2 as SYDVKM. The CDR3 region has the DNA TGTGCCAGCCACACCAAGAGGTACTATGAAAAACTGTTTTTT. Protein sequence: CASHTKRYYEKLFF.

This chain links TRBV5-1 with TRBJ1-5; 9 bases map to TRBD1. After removal of 4 bases from V and 1 base from J, the junction contained 3 bases not matched to a gene. The CDR3 consists of 15 residues. Germline lookup yields CDR1 SGHRS and CDR2 YFSETQ. The chain's CDR3 is CASSPGQGSNQPQHF. The CDR3, as DNA: TGCGCCAGCAGCCCGGGACAGGGAAGCAATCAGCCCCAGCATTTT.

The rearrangement uses TRBV7-8 and TRBJ2-5; 8 bases are shared with TRBD2. The V and J ends lost 1 base and 0 bases, in that order; junction bases with no gene match: 7. The CDR3 is made up of 17 amino acids. Germline V CDR1 and CDR2: SGHVS, FQNEAQ. The CDR3 DNA is TGTGCCAGCAGCTTAGTCCAACGCGGGAGGCACCAAGAGACCCAGTACTTC. This codes for CASSLVQRGRHQETQYF.

The chain employs TRBV21-1 and TRBJ1-5. TRBV21-1 is given as a pseudogene. The CDR3 is 15 amino acids. CDR3 sequence (DNA): TGTGCCAGCAGCAAAAGGAATGGTAGCAATCAGCCCCAGCATTTT. Its protein is CASSKRNGSNQPQHF.

This chain joins TRBV2 and TRBJ1-5; unclear D gene. Germline CDR1 SNHLY, CDR2 FYNNEI. Between the trimmed V and J ends, which lost 2 bases and 5 bases, there was a span of 13 bases. This CDR3 contains 15 residues. In DNA form, the CDR3 reads TGTGCCAGCAGTGAATCCGCGGGCCTGGATCAGCCCCAGCATTTT. Its translation is CASSESAGLDQPQHF.

This chain connects TRBV9 to TRBJ1-1, with D possibly TRBD1 on 6 matching bases. Germline-derived CDR1 and CDR2 are SGDLS and YYNGEE. V lost 4 bases, J lost 6 bases, and 13 bases lay in between. CDR3 size: 13 residues. The CDR3 reads CASSPPRTAEAFF. CDR3 DNA: TGTGCCAGCAGCCCCCCCCGGACAGCTGAAGCTTTCTTT.

The chain has TRBV28 and TRBJ2-1, with TRBD1 as a possible D gene (6 bases). The V gene lost 7 bases and the J gene lost 4 bases, with 17 bases spanning the gap. CDR1 is MDHEN, CDR2 SYDVKM, per germline. The CDR3 is 15 residues long. The CDR3 DNA follows: TGTGCCAGCATACCCAAGCAGGGACAATACAATGAGCAGTTCTTC. It specifies CASIPKQGQYNEQFF.

The gene calls are TRBV27 and TRBJ2-7; possible D gene TRBD1, 6 bases. CDR1 and CDR2 from the germline V gene are MNHEY and SMNVEV (reference sequence). Trimming removed 5 bases at V and 3 bases at J, with 17 bases between. CDR3 size: 15 residues. CDR3 DNA: TGTGCCAGCAGTATACAGGGAAGCCTGATCTACGAGCAGTACTTC. Residues: CASSIQGSLIYEQYF.

This chain uses TRBV29-1 with TRBJ2-5, with 8 nucleotides matching TRBD1. CDR3 size: 14 residues. CDR1 is SQVTM and CDR2 is ANQGSEA in the germline V gene. Trimming removed 6 bases from V and 1 base from J; junction bases left unmatched: 7. For the CDR3, the DNA is TGCAGCGTGATGACAGGGGTGGCCCAAGAGACCCAGTACTTC. As protein: CSVMTGVAQETQYF.

The J gene is TRBJ2-2, the V gene TRBV6-1; D could derive from TRBD1 or TRBD2 (5 bases each). The CDR3 has 13 amino acids. V lost 6 bases to trimming and J lost 10 bases, with 15 bases between them. Germline lookup yields CDR1 MNHNS and CDR2 SASEGT. The CDR3 is CASSAGSEVELFF. As DNA, the CDR3 is TGTGCCAGCAGCGCAGGGAGTGAGGTGGAGCTGTTTTTT.

V and J are TRBV6-6 and TRBJ1-4, with TRBD1 matching 8 bases. The CDR3 loop spans 13 amino acids. Germline V gives CDR1 MNHNY, CDR2 SVGAGI (reference sequence). V shed 6 bases and J 7 bases; nucleotides not matched to a gene: 4. The CDR3 loop is CASRGTGGEKLFF. As DNA, the CDR3 is TGTGCCAGCAGGGGGACAGGCGGTGAAAAACTGTTTTTT.